Listed below are T cell receptor beta chains from one sample, sequenced in a study of blood T cell repertoires in COVID-19. Assay used: immunoSEQ multiplex PCR; TCRdb lists only in-frame clones, some missing. The repertoire holds 180,000 or so clones, with about 75% as singletons. Sequenced sample: peripheral blood. These receptors originate from a woman aged 45-59 years with active or convalescent COVID-19. The CDR3 runs from the conserved cysteine through the conserved F or W. A D gene is named only where the DNA matches it firmly. A row's size may be missing; if present it is once, few, many or a size class.

CDR3aa	CDR3nt	j_gene	abundance	v_gene	d_gene
CASSPGQGAGEAFF	TGCGCCAGCAGCCCAGGACAGGGGGCGGGTGAAGCTTTCTTT	TRBJ1-1	.	TRBV5-1	TRBD1
CASSLSPTYYNEQFF	TGTGCCAGCAGTTTATCCCCTACCTACTACAATGAGCAGTTCTTC	TRBJ2-1	.	TRBV28	.
CASSSDSFNEKLFF	TGCGCCAGCAGCTCGGACAGTTTTAATGAAAAACTGTTTTTT	TRBJ1-4	few	TRBV5-1	.
CASSTLLGAQTNTEAFF	TGTGCCAGCAGCACTCTCCTGGGGGCCCAGACGAACACTGAAGCTTTCTTT	TRBJ1-1	.	TRBV5-8	.
CASSSGLAGGLSYEQYF	TGTGCCAGCAGCTCGGGACTAGCGGGAGGCCTCTCCTACGAGCAGTACTTC	TRBJ2-7	.	TRBV7-2	TRBD2
CASSFPQGTYSEAFF	TGTGCCAGCAGTTTCCCACAGGGGACTTATTCTGAAGCTTTCTTT	TRBJ1-1	.	TRBV6-2/TRBV6-3	TRBD1
CASSLDGGSVYEQYF	TGTGCCAGCAGCTTAGACGGGGGGTCTGTCTACGAGCAGTACTTC	TRBJ2-7	.	TRBV7-2	TRBD2
CASGPRTGEETQYF	TGTGCCAGCGGACCAAGGACAGGGGAGGAGACCCAGTACTTC	TRBJ2-5	once	TRBV11-1	TRBD1
CSALEGQRTEAFF	TGCAGCGCGCTCGAAGGACAGCGCACTGAAGCTTTCTTT	TRBJ1-1	.	TRBV29-1	.
CASSVGMSSGNTIYF	TGTGCCAGCAGCGTAGGCATGAGCTCTGGAAACACCATATATTTT	TRBJ1-3	.	TRBV9	.
CASSALTSRRGETQYF	TGTGCCAGCAGTGCGTTGACTAGTAGGCGGGGGGAGACCCAGTACTTC	TRBJ2-5	.	TRBV2	TRBD2
CASSWDRVYEQYF	TGTGCCAGCAGCTGGGACAGAGTCTACGAGCAGTACTTC	TRBJ2-7	.	TRBV5-4	TRBD1
CASSLGALAGEDTQYF	TGTGCCAGCAGCTTGGGCGCACTAGCGGGGGAAGATACGCAGTATTTT	TRBJ2-3	.	TRBV7-2	TRBD2
CASSLVLGSEQYF	TGTGCCAGCAGCTTAGTATTGGGCTCCGAGCAGTACTTC	TRBJ2-7	.	TRBV7-2	.
CASSLDRGNQPQHF	TGTGCCAGCAGTTTGGACAGGGGCAATCAGCCCCAGCATTTT	TRBJ1-5	few	TRBV27	TRBD1
CASSRTPGGSSGNTIYF	TGTGCCAGCAGCCGTACCCCCGGCGGTAGCTCTGGAAACACCATATATTTT	TRBJ1-3	.	TRBV3-1/TRBV3-2	.
CASSEEGTGHQPQHF	TGTGCCAGCAGTGAAGAAGGGACAGGACACCAGCCCCAGCATTTT	TRBJ1-5	.	TRBV2	TRBD1
CASSAGQQETQYF	TGCGCCAGCAGCGCGGGACAGCAAGAGACCCAGTACTTC	TRBJ2-5	.	TRBV5-1	.
CAISERTGGADIQYF	TGTGCCATCAGTGAGCGGACAGGGGGCGCGGACATTCAGTACTTC	TRBJ2-4	.	TRBV10-3	TRBD1
CAWQTGNSGNTIYF	TGTGCCTGGCAGACAGGGAACTCCGGAAACACCATATATTTT	TRBJ1-3	.	TRBV30	TRBD1
CASSLSKPGQARSSTEAFF	TGCGCCAGCAGCCTGTCAAAACCGGGACAGGCCCGGTCGAGCACTGAAGCTTTCTTT	TRBJ1-1	.	TRBV10-1	TRBD1
CAITNRVDEKLFF	TGTGCCATCACTAACAGGGTAGATGAAAAACTGTTTTTT	TRBJ1-4	.	TRBV10-3	.
CASSLDLPGQGKNEQFF	TGTGCCAGCAGCTTAGATCTGCCGGGACAGGGGAAAAATGAGCAGTTCTTC	TRBJ2-1	.	TRBV11-2	TRBD1
CASGKAGGQDTQYF	TGCGCCAGCGGGAAAGCGGGGGGACAAGATACGCAGTATTTT	TRBJ2-3	.	TRBV5-1	TRBD2
CASGLDGTPNTEAFF	TGTGCTAGTGGTTTGGACGGGACACCGAACACTGAAGCTTTCTTT	TRBJ1-1	.	TRBV12-5	.
CASSGLAGVTDTQYF	TGTGCCAGCAGTGGACTAGCGGGGGTCACAGATACGCAGTATTTT	TRBJ2-3	.	TRBV2	TRBD2
CASLDRLAYEQYF	TGTGCCAGCCTGGACAGGTTGGCCTACGAGCAGTACTTC	TRBJ2-7	.	TRBV28	TRBD1
CASSRTYGGLNTGELFF	TGTGCCAGCAGCCGGACATACGGGGGTCTGAACACCGGGGAGCTGTTTTTT	TRBJ2-2	.	TRBV7-2	.
CASSLEPRQGHYEQYF	TGTGCCAGCAGCTTGGAGCCGCGACAGGGGCACTACGAGCAGTACTTC	TRBJ2-7	.	TRBV5-5	TRBD1
CASTDSLNTEAFF	TGTGCCAGCACGGACAGCTTGAACACTGAAGCTTTCTTT	TRBJ1-1	.	TRBV6-5	.
CASSLLPGRIIHF	TGTGCCAGCAGCTTATTACCGGGAAGAATAATCCACTTT	TRBJ1-6	.	TRBV11-2	.
CASSRGQGAETQYF	TGTGCCAGCTCACGGGGACAGGGGGCAGAGACCCAGTACTTC	TRBJ2-5	.	TRBV18	TRBD1
CASSLAGASGTQYF	TGTGCCAGCAGCCTAGCGGGTGCCTCGGGTACGCAGTATTTT	TRBJ2-3	.	TRBV6-2/TRBV6-3	TRBD2
CASSLQGNLDTEAFF	TGTGCCAGCAGCTTACAGGGGAATTTGGACACTGAAGCTTTCTTT	TRBJ1-1	.	TRBV7-9	.
CASSANTGGNSPLHF	TGTGCCAGCAGCGCTAATACAGGGGGCAATTCACCCCTCCACTTT	TRBJ1-6	.	TRBV9	TRBD1
CATSDKSGGTYNEQFF	TGTGCCACCAGTGATAAAAGCGGGGGGACCTACAATGAGCAGTTCTTC	TRBJ2-1	few	TRBV24-1	TRBD2
CASSPPGEGISYEQYF	TGTGCCAGCTCACCCCCCGGGGAGGGCATCTCCTACGAGCAGTACTTC	TRBJ2-7	.	TRBV18	TRBD2
CSVSDRGITYTEAFF	TGCAGCGTTTCCGACAGGGGGATCACGTACACTGAAGCTTTCTTT	TRBJ1-1	few	TRBV29-1	TRBD1
CASRMDFSRDEQFF	TGTGCCAGCAGGATGGACTTCTCTCGGGATGAGCAGTTCTTC	TRBJ2-1	.	TRBV2	.
CASRVVRGDTDTQYF	TGTGCCAGCAGAGTAGTCCGGGGAGACACAGATACGCAGTATTTT	TRBJ2-3	.	TRBV7-2	.
CASSPQGDTEAFF	TGTGCCAGCAGTCCTCAGGGGGACACTGAAGCTTTCTTT	TRBJ1-1	.	TRBV16	TRBD1
CASSIRAGDYTDTQYF	TGCGCCAGCAGCATCCGAGCGGGGGACTACACAGATACGCAGTATTTT	TRBJ2-3	.	TRBV5-1	TRBD2
CASSVGSGEFSGYTF	TGTGCCAGCAGTGTTGGGTCAGGGGAGTTTAGTGGCTACACCTTC	TRBJ1-2	few	TRBV2	.
CASSPLEGRETQYF	TGTGCCAGCTCACCACTGGAGGGTCGTGAGACCCAGTACTTC	TRBJ2-5	.	TRBV18	.
CASSYQSNSPLHF	TGTGCCAGCAGTTATCAGTCTAATTCACCCCTCCACTTT	TRBJ1-6	.	TRBV27	.
CASSLDQVRQGNTEAFF	TGTGCCAGCAGCTTAGATCAGGTAAGACAGGGGAACACTGAAGCTTTCTTT	TRBJ1-1	few	TRBV11-2	TRBD1
CASSEKTGGAFF	TGTGCCAGCAGCGAGAAGACAGGGGGAGCTTTCTTT	TRBJ1-1	.	TRBV28	TRBD1
CASSVGGITYNEQFF	TGTGCCAGCAGCGTAGGCGGGATTACCTACAATGAGCAGTTCTTC	TRBJ2-1	few	TRBV9	.
CASSRSGRASYEQFF	TGTGCCAGCAGCCGTAGCGGGAGGGCCTCCTATGAGCAGTTCTTC	TRBJ2-1	.	TRBV7-2	TRBD2
CASSPPPTGPPYEQYF	TGTGCCAGCAGTCCCCCCCCGACAGGGCCCCCTTACGAGCAGTACTTC	TRBJ2-7	.	TRBV28	TRBD1
CASSLGQGRVTF	TGCGCCAGCAGCTTGGGGCAGGGGCGAGTAACCTTC	TRBJ1-2	.	TRBV5-1	.
CASSYSAGTGGVSRTEAFF	TGTGCCAGCAGTTACTCCGCCGGCACAGGGGGCGTCAGTAGGACTGAAGCTTTCTTT	TRBJ1-1	.	TRBV6-2/TRBV6-3	TRBD1